The 5 T cell receptor beta chains in this list originate from one sample, sequenced in a study of cytomegalovirus exposure and HLA in healthy donors. Researchers ran the PCR with 60 Vbeta and 13 Jbeta primers. Assay: immunoSEQ multiplex PCR; the TCRdb copy retains only in-frame clones and omits some. The table lists about 150,000 clones, about 75% of them singletons, with about 4.5% in the top ten. The sample consisted of PBMCs. Receptors were obtained from a man aged 60 to 69 in good health and CMV-seronegative.

This clone was seen a single time. V is TRBV23-1 and J is TRBJ2-7; tentative D call: TRBD2 (6 bases). TRBV23-1 is known as an ORF, though its function is uncertain. Trimming removed 9 bases from V and 7 bases from J, with 13 bases in between. CDR3 length: 11 residues. The chain's CDR3 is CARGTGEEQYF. CDR3 coding DNA: TGCGCCAGGGGGACTGGGGAGGAGCAGTACTTC.

This rearrangement joins TRBV19 to TRBJ1-5; D might be TRBD1 (6 bases). This CDR3 is built from 14 residues. Per the germline V gene, CDR1 is LNHDA and CDR2 is SQIVND (reference sequence). Between the trimmed V and J ends, which lost 5 bases and 6 bases, there was a span of 14 bases. Here the CDR3 DNA reads TGTGCCAGTAGTGTAGCAGGGGAAACTCAGCCCCAGCATTTT. This sequence encodes CASSVAGETQPQHF.

The rearrangement joins TRBV15 to TRBJ2-3; 7 positions match TRBD1. With V trimmed by 0 bases and J by 4 bases, 19 bases remained unmatched. There are 20 residues in the CDR3. CDR1 is LNHNV and CDR2 is YYDKDF in the germline V gene (reference sequence). Written as DNA, the CDR3 is TGTGCCACCAGCAGAGAGGGGGATCGACAGGGACAAGGCTTGGCAGATACGCAGTATTTT. Its translation: CATSREGDRQGQGLADTQYF.

This clone appeared many times. V is TRBV7-8 and J is TRBJ2-3, with 10 bases identical to TRBD2. CDR1 SGHVS and CDR2 FQNEAQ come from the germline V gene. The CDR3 is 15 residues long. The V gene end was trimmed by 5 bases and the J gene end by 2 bases; junction bases not matched to a gene: 4. In DNA, the CDR3 is TGTGCCAGCAGCGGGACTAGCGCCTACACAGATACGCAGTATTTT. Protein: CASSGTSAYTDTQYF.

The gene calls are TRBV15 and TRBJ2-5; D is perhaps TRBD1 (5 bases). The CDR3 runs to 15 residues. Trimming stripped 2 bases from V and 0 bases from J, with 10 bases between. CDR1 and CDR2 from the germline V gene are LNHNV and YYDKDF (reference sequence). For the CDR3, the DNA is TGTGCCACCAGCAGAAACGACAGAGACCAAGAGACCCAGTACTTC. This sequence encodes CATSRNDRDQETQYF.